The rows below give T cell receptor beta chains drawn from one sample of a study of T cell repertoires in cytomegalovirus infection. TCRdb reprocessed the reads with MiXCR, giving one entry per CDR3 protein. There are roughly 990,000 distinct CDR3 sequences in the sample; about 33% occur only once, and 10% to 15% lies in the top ten. No antigen is known for these receptors. This material consisted of cultured CD8+ T cells from PBMCs, taken from culture after CMV antigen stimulation. Receptors originate from a human donor in good health (CMV status not recorded). Some clones in this sample may be carry-over from other donors' samples. CDR3s include the opening cysteine and the closing phenylalanine or tryptophan. A D gene is named only where the DNA matches it firmly. Clone size is shown for a subset of rows, as once, few, many or a class of expanded clone.

13,once,NA,TRBJ1-2,TRBV5-4,CASSPDLGHGYTF,TGTGCCAGCAGCCCGGATCTGGGGCATGGCTACACCTTC
15,NA,TRBD1,TRBJ2-3,TRBV2,CASSAGQVSTDTQYF,TGTGCCAGCAGTGCGGGACAGGTTAGCACAGATACGCAGTATTTT
13,NA,NA,TRBJ2-1,TRBV4-1,CASCQVESNEQFF,TGCGCCAGCTGTCAGGTAGAATCCAATGAGCAGTTCTTC
14,NA,TRBD1,TRBJ2-1,TRBV29-1,CSVPGQVNYNEQFF,TGCAGCGTCCCGGGACAGGTTAACTACAATGAGCAGTTCTTC
17,many,NA,TRBJ2-1,TRBV6-5,CASSTLSDSGGYNEQFF,TGTGCCAGCAGTACTCTTAGCGATAGCGGAGGGTACAATGAGCAGTTCTTC
15,few,NA,TRBJ1-6,TRBV5-6,CASRLGSSYNSPLHF,TGTGCCAGCAGACTCGGGAGCTCCTATAATTCACCCCTCCACTTT
14,NA,NA,TRBJ1-6,TRBV6-8,CASSKGAGLTPLHF,TGTGCCAGCAGTAAAGGTGCCGGGTTGACACCCCTCCACTTT
18,NA,TRBD2,TRBJ2-2,TRBV12-3/TRBV12-4,CASSLGVSSRGYTGELFF,TGTGCCAGCAGTTTAGGAGTAAGCTCGCGGGGGTACACCGGGGAGCTGTTTTTT
18,few,TRBD1,TRBJ1-1,TRBV6-5,CASSSPGQGATGDTEAFF,TGTGCCAGCAGTTCCCCCGGACAGGGGGCGACGGGGGACACTGAAGCTTTCTTT
14,few,NA,TRBJ1-1,TRBV12-3/TRBV12-4,CASSFGGRYTEAFF,TGTGCCAGCAGTTTCGGGGGGCGGTACACTGAAGCTTTCTTT
13,few,NA,TRBJ1-1,TRBV2,CASAGYLNTEAFF,TGTGCCAGCGCGGGGTATTTGAACACTGAAGCTTTCTTT
10,many,NA,TRBJ2-1,TRBV7-2,CASSSTEQFF,TGTGCCAGCAGCTCGACAGAGCAGTTCTTC
16,many,NA,TRBJ2-2,TRBV6-1,CASSLTGTVNTGELFF,TGTGCCAGCAGTTTGACCGGGACGGTAAACACCGGGGAGCTGTTTTTT
16,many,TRBD2,TRBJ2-1,TRBV7-6,CASSLDIGGAYNEQFF,TGTGCCAGCAGCTTAGATATCGGGGGGGCCTACAATGAGCAGTTCTTC
16,few,NA,TRBJ2-5,TRBV12-3/TRBV12-4,CASSQGWGSNRETQYF,TGTGCCAGCAGCCAAGGCTGGGGCTCTAACCGAGAGACCCAGTACTTC
16,NA,NA,TRBJ2-5,TRBV11-2,CASSSYTRGYQETQYF,TGTGCCAGCAGCTCCTACACACGTGGTTACCAAGAGACCCAGTACTTC
12,few,NA,TRBJ2-1,TRBV12-3/TRBV12-4,CASSLASLEQFF,TGTGCCAGCAGTTTGGCCAGCCTGGAGCAGTTCTTC
15,few,NA,TRBJ2-3,TRBV19,CASSIRWRDTDTQYF,TGTGCCAGTAGTATACGTTGGAGGGACACAGATACGCAGTATTTT
16,NA,TRBD2,TRBJ2-1,TRBV2,CASSDRGGADKNIQFF,TGTGCCAGCAGTGACCGCGGGGGGGCCGACAAAAACATTCAGTTCTTC
14,NA,NA,TRBJ2-1,TRBV19,CASREISSYNEQFF,TGTGCCAGTAGGGAGATCAGCTCCTACAATGAGCAGTTCTTC
15,NA,NA,TRBJ1-1,TRBV27,CASSSWDRTATEAFF,TGTGCCAGCAGTTCCTGGGACCGGACGGCCACTGAAGCTTTCTTT
15,NA,TRBD1,TRBJ1-2,TRBV5-1,CASSSGTEPLYGYTF,TGCGCCAGCAGCTCTGGGACAGAGCCTCTCTATGGCTACACCTTC
16,NA,TRBD2,TRBJ2-1,TRBV6-5,CASSYNLAGGLNEQFF,TGTGCCAGCAGTTACAACCTAGCGGGGGGTCTGAATGAGCAGTTCTTC
15,NA,NA,TRBJ2-2,TRBV24-1,CATSDLGGVPGELFF,TGTGCCACCAGTGATTTAGGAGGCGTACCCGGGGAGCTGTTTTTT
14,many,NA,TRBJ1-1,TRBV7-6,CASRQGRMNTEAFF,TGTGCCAGCAGGCAGGGGCGGATGAACACTGAAGCTTTCTTT
11,NA,NA,TRBJ1-2,TRBV7-9,CASSLRDGYIF,TGTGCCAGCAGCTTGAGGGATGGCTACATCTTC
16,many,NA,TRBJ2-1,TRBV7-6,CASSFGTGGAYNEQFF,TGTGCCAGCAGCTTTGGAACAGGAGGCGCCTACAATGAGCAGTTCTTC
13,many,NA,TRBJ1-1,TRBV7-6,CASSSPGLSEAFF,TGTGCCAGCAGCTCACCCGGACTGTCGGAAGCTTTCTTT
17,NA,TRBD1,TRBJ1-2,TRBV27,CASSLMTGPRGSYGYTF,TGTGCCAGCAGTTTAATGACAGGGCCCAGAGGATCCTATGGCTACACCTTC
14,once,TRBD1,TRBJ2-2,TRBV6-5,CASSTQGVAGELFF,TGTGCCAGCAGTACTCAGGGGGTCGCCGGGGAGCTGTTTTTT
14,few,NA,TRBJ2-7,TRBV6-6,CASSYAGPNYEQYF,TGTGCCAGCAGCTACGCGGGGCCGAACTACGAGCAGTACTTC
11,NA,NA,TRBJ1-1,TRBV2,CASSESQVAFF,TGTGCCAGCAGTGAATCTCAGGTTGCTTTCTTT
14,NA,NA,TRBJ2-3,TRBV28,CASSFRLSTDTQYF,TGTGCCAGCAGTTTTCGCCTCAGCACAGATACGCAGTATTTT
13,NA,NA,TRBJ2-1,TRBV27,CASSPSSRNEQFF,TGTGCCAGCAGTCCAAGCAGCAGGAATGAGCAGTTCTTC
15,few,NA,TRBJ2-7,TRBV7-9,CASSGRRSSSYEQYF,TGTGCCAGCAGCGGAAGAAGAAGCTCCTCCTACGAGCAGTACTTC
16,many,NA,TRBJ2-1,TRBV7-2,CASSFLSSRAYNEQFF,TGTGCCAGCAGCTTCTTATCTTCGCGGGCCTACAATGAGCAGTTCTTC
13,few,NA,TRBJ1-2,TRBV29-1,CSVRQATFYGYTF,TGCAGCGTTCGACAGGCGACCTTCTATGGCTACACCTTC
16,few,TRBD1,TRBJ2-5,TRBV12-3/TRBV12-4,CASSPYRDSAHETQYF,TGTGCCAGCAGTCCTTACCGGGACAGCGCACATGAGACCCAGTACTTC
18,once,TRBD2,TRBJ2-5,TRBV3-1,CASSQVFASGGNQETQYF,TGTGCCAGCAGCCAAGTGTTCGCTAGCGGGGGGAACCAAGAGACCCAGTACTTC
10,few,NA,TRBJ2-1,TRBV7-8,CASRGTEQFF,TGTGCCAGCAGAGGGACTGAGCAGTTCTTC
14,NA,NA,TRBJ1-2,TRBV5-5,CTSRVGVRDYGYTF,TGTACCAGCAGGGTGGGGGTGCGTGACTATGGCTACACCTTC
17,few,NA,TRBJ1-1,TRBV12-5,CASGWMPSQRLNTEAFF,TGTGCTAGTGGTTGGATGCCCTCCCAGAGACTGAACACTGAAGCTTTCTTT
14,many,NA,TRBJ1-2,TRBV6-1,CASSETGFNYGYTF,TGTGCCAGCAGTGAAACGGGTTTTAACTATGGCTACACCTTC
16,few,TRBD2,TRBJ2-5,TRBV7-9,CASSFPSGGAKETQYF,TGTGCCAGCAGCTTCCCCAGCGGGGGGGCGAAGGAGACCCAGTACTTC
14,few,TRBD2,TRBJ2-5,TRBV20-1,CSARASGTSGTQYF,TGCAGTGCTAGAGCCTCCGGGACTAGCGGGACCCAGTACTTC
17,many,TRBD2,TRBJ2-1,TRBV7-6,CASSLDEAGGSYNEQFF,TGTGCCAGCAGCTTAGATGAGGCGGGGGGGTCCTACAATGAGCAGTTCTTC
12,many,NA,TRBJ1-2,TRBV7-9,CASSLVGDGYTF,TGTGCCAGCAGCTTAGTAGGAGATGGCTACACCTTC
13,NA,NA,TRBJ1-5,TRBV19,CASNRQAHQPQHF,TGTGCCAGTAATAGACAGGCACATCAGCCCCAGCATTTT
14,NA,NA,TRBJ1-2,TRBV6-1,CASSPTGRYYGYTF,TGTGCCAGCAGCCCAACCGGACGTTACTATGGCTACACCTTC
13,NA,NA,TRBJ1-1,TRBV19,CASKKGGNTEAFF,TGTGCCAGTAAGAAAGGAGGGAACACTGAAGCTTTCTTT
16,NA,NA,TRBJ2-3,TRBV5-6,CASSLVAGTFTDTQYF,TGTGCCAGCAGCTTGGTTGCGGGAACTTTCACAGATACGCAGTATTTT